This section outlines one T cell receptor (beta chain) sequence together with its context. Its antigen is unknown. Assay used: immunoSEQ multiplex PCR; TCRdb lists only in-frame clones, some missing. Of 110,000 or so clones detected, approximately 88% appear once; the ten largest clones hold approximately 6.4%. These data are taken from a study of T cell responses to AZD1222 COVID-19 vaccine. Overall study findings and caveats: Once two AZD1222 doses were given, Spike-specific TCR breadth and depth went up. As reported, nearly half of all spike-specific TCRs target variant regions that are unmutated.

The sequence came from an adult who received the AZD1222 COVID-19 vaccine. The sequenced sample was peripheral blood, obtained 28 days after the second AZD1222 dose.

The CDR3 bases are TGTGCCAGCAGCCCGGGACAGGGAGAGACCGTTATGACAGATACGCAGTATTTT. Amino acid sequence: CASSPGQGETVMTDTQYF. The chain couples TRBV7-9 to TRBJ2-3, with 9 bases lining up with TRBD1. With V trimmed by 5 bases and J by 3 bases, 15 bases remained unmatched. Germline V lookup: CDR1 SEHNR, CDR2 FQNEAQ (reference sequence). The CDR3 loop spans 18 amino acids.